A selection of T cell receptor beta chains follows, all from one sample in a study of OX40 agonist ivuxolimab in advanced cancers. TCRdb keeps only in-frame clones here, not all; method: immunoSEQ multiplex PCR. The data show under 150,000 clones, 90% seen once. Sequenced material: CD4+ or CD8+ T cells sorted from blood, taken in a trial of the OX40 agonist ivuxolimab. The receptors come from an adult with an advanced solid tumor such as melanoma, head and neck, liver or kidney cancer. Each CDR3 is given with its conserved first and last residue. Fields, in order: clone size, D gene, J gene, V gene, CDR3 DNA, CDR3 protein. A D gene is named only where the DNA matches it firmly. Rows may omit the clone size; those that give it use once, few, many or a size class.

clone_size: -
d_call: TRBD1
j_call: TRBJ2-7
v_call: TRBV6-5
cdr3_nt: TGTGCCAGCAGTTACTCGACGGGGACAGGTCCCTACGAGCAGTACTTC
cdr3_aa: CASSYSTGTGPYEQYF

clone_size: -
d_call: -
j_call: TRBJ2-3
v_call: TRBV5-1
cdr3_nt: TGCGCCAGCAGCTCAGGACGGGGTTTGAGCACAGATACGCAGTATTTT
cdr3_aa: CASSSGRGLSTDTQYF

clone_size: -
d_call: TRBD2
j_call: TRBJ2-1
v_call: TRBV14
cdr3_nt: TGTGCCAGCAGCGACCGTTTGCGGGAGTTTGCGAATGAGCAGTTCTTC
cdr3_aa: CASSDRLREFANEQFF

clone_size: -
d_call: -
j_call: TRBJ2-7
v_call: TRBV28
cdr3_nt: TGTGCCAGCAGTTTTGGGGGGGCCGGCTCCTACGAGCAGTACTTC
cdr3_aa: CASSFGGAGSYEQYF

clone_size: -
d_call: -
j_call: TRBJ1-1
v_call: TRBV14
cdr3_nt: TGTGCCAGCAGCCAAGATCTCGGCGGCACTGAAGCTTTCTTT
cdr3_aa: CASSQDLGGTEAFF

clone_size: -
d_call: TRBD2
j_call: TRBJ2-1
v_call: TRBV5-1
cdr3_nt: TGCGCCAGCAGCTTGGTTGCGGGAGCCACCTACAATGAGCAGTTCTTC
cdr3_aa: CASSLVAGATYNEQFF

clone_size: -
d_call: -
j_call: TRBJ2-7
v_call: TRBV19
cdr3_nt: TGTGCCAGTAGTATAGGGCTAGCGATCTACGAGCAGTACTTC
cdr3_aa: CASSIGLAIYEQYF

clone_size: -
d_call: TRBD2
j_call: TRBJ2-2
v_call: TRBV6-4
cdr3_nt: TGTGCCAGCAGTCGACTAGCGGGGAACACCGGGGAGCTGTTTTTT
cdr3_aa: CASSRLAGNTGELFF

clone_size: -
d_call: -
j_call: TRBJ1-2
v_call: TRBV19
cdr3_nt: TGTGCCAGTGTGTCAGACGGTGGCTACACCTTC
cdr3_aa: CASVSDGGYTF

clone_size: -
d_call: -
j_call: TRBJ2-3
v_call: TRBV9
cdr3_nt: TGTGCCAGCAGCGTAGCTCCGAAGGGTACGCAGTATTTT
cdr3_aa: CASSVAPKGTQYF

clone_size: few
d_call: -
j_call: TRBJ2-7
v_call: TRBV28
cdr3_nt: TGTGCCAGCAGTTCGATGCCAGGGGTCCACGAGCAGTACTTC
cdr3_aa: CASSSMPGVHEQYF

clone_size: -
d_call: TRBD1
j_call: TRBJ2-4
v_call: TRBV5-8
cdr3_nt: TGTGCCAGCAGCTTCGGACAGGGGTATTACATTCAGTACTTC
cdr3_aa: CASSFGQGYYIQYF

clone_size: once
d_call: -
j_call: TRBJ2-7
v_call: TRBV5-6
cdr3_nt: TGTGCCAGCAGCTTTGGCTCCAGATTCTACGAGCAGTACTTC
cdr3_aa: CASSFGSRFYEQYF

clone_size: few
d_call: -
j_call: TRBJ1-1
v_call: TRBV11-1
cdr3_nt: TGTGCCAGCAGCGGACAAGGGGGGTACACGGAAGCTTTCTTT
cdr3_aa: CASSGQGGYTEAFF

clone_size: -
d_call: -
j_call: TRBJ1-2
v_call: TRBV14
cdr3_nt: TGTGCCAGCAGCCAACCCGCAACCTATGGCTACACCTTC
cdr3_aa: CASSQPATYGYTF

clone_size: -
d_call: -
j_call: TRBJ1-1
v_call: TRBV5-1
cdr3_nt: TGCGCCAGCAGCTTGACAGGAATCGGGGGCCTGGACACTGAAGCTTTCTTT
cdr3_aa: CASSLTGIGGLDTEAFF

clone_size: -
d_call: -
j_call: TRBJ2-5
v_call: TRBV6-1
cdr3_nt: TGTGCCAGCACCCTGACTAGTAAGAAAGAGACCCAGTACTTC
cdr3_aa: CASTLTSKKETQYF

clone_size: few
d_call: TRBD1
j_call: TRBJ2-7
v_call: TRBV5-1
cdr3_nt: TGCGCCAGCAGCCCCCCCATCCCGGGACAGGATCCCTACGAGCAGTACTTC
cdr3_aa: CASSPPIPGQDPYEQYF

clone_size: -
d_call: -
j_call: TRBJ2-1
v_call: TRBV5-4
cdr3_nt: TGTGCCAGCAGTCTACCCGCAGGCTCCTACAATGAGCAGTTCTTC
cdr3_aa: CASSLPAGSYNEQFF

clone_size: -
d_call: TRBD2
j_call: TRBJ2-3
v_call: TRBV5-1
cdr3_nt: TGCGCCAGCAGCTTTACTAGCGGGAGAGCGGAAGATACGCAGTATTTT
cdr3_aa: CASSFTSGRAEDTQYF

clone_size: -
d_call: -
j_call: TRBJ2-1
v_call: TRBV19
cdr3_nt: TGTGCCAGTAGTATGAGCCTAGTGGTAGGTGAGCAGTTCTTC
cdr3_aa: CASSMSLVVGEQFF

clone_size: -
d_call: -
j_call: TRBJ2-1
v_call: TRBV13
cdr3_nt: TGTGCCAGCAGCCCGCGGGATACCAGCTCCTACAATGAGCAGTTCTTC
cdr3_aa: CASSPRDTSSYNEQFF

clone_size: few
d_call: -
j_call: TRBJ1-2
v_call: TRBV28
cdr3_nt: TGTGCCAGCAGACACACCGGGACGGGGAACTATGGCTACACCTTC
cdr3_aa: CASRHTGTGNYGYTF

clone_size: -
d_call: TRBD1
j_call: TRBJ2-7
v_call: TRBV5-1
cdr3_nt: TGCGCCAGCAGCTCCGGGACAGCTCACCTCTCTGAGCAGTACTTC
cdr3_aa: CASSSGTAHLSEQYF

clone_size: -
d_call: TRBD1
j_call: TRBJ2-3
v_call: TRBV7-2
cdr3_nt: TGTGCCAGCAGCTTCGGGACAGGATCTACAGATACGCAGTATTTT
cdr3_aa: CASSFGTGSTDTQYF

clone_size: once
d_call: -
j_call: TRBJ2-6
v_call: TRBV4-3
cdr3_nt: TGCGCCAGCAGCCAAGATAGGCAGGGGGGATCTGGGGCCAACGTCCTGACTTTC
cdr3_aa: CASSQDRQGGSGANVLTF

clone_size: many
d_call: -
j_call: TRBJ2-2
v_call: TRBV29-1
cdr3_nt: TGCAGCGCCGTGGGCCCGGGAACGAACACCGGGGAGCTGTTTTTT
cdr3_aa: CSAVGPGTNTGELFF

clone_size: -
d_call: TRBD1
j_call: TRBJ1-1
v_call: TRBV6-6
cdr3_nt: TGTGCCAGCAGTTCAACAGGGGACACTGAAGCTTTCTTT
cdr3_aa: CASSSTGDTEAFF

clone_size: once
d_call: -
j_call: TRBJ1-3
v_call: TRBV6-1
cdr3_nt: TGTGCCAGCAGACTGGGACACTTCTCTGGAAACACCATATATTTT
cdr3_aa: CASRLGHFSGNTIYF

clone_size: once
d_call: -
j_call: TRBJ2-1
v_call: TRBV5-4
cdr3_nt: TGTGCCAGCAGCTTCCTTTTCAGGGAGCAGTTCTTC
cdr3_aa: CASSFLFREQFF

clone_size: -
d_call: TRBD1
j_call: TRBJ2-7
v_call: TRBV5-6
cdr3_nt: TGTGCCAGCAGCCCCTGGACAGGGGGCTACGAGCAGTACTTC
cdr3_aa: CASSPWTGGYEQYF

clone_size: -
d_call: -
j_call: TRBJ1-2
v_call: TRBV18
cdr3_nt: TGTGCCAGCTCACCACGGGGCGGGGAAGCTAACTATGGCTACACCTTC
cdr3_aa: CASSPRGGEANYGYTF

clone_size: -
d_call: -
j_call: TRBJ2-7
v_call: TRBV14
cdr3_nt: TGTGCCAGCAGCCTTGGGGGCGAGCAGTACTTC
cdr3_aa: CASSLGGEQYF

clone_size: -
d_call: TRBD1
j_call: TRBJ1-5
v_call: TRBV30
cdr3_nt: TGTGCCTGGAGTGTCGGCGGACAGGCCAATCAGCCCCAGCATTTT
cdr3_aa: CAWSVGGQANQPQHF

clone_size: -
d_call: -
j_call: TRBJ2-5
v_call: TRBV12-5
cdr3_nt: TGTGCTAGTGGTTTGGGGCCAGAGACCCAGTACTTC
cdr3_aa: CASGLGPETQYF

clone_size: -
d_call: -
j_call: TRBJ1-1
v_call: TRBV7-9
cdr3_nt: TGTGCCAGCAGCACCCTCATAAGGGACGGTGGCTTTTCGAACACTGAAGCTTTCTTT
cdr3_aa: CASSTLIRDGGFSNTEAFF

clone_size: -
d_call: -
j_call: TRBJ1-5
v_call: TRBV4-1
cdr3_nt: TGCGCCAGCAGCCAAGAATGGCGGGTGAGCAATCAGCCCCAGCATTTT
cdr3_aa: CASSQEWRVSNQPQHF

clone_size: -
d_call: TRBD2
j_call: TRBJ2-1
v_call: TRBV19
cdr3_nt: TGTGCCAGTAGTATGCCGGGACTAGCGGGAGTCCCCTACAATGAGCAGTTCTTC
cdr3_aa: CASSMPGLAGVPYNEQFF

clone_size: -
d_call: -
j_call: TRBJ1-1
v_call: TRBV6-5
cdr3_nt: TGTGCCAGCAGTTACTCGTTTACGATGAACACTGAAGCTTTCTTT
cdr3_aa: CASSYSFTMNTEAFF

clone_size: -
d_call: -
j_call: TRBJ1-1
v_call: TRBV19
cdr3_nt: TGTGCCAGTAGTATAGAAGGCAGGAACACTGAAGCTTTCTTT
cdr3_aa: CASSIEGRNTEAFF

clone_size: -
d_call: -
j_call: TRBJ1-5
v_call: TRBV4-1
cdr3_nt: TGCGCCAGCAGCCCCCTGGCGGGGTACAATCAGCCCCAGCATTTT
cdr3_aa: CASSPLAGYNQPQHF

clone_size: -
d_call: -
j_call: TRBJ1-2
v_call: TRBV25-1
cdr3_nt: TGTGCCAGCAGTGATTTAGCTAACTATGGCTACACCTTC
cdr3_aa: CASSDLANYGYTF

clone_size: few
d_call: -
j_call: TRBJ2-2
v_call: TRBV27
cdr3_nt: TGTGCCAGCAGTTTTGGTTTAGGAAACACCGGGGAGCTGTTTTTT
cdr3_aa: CASSFGLGNTGELFF

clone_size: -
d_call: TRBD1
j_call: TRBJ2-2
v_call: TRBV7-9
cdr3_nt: TGTGCCAGCAGCTTAGGTTTGGGCACAGGGGTAACCGGGGAGCTGTTTTTT
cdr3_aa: CASSLGLGTGVTGELFF

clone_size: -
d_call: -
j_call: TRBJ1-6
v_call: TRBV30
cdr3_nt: TGTGCCTGGCAGGGAACTTCCTATAATTCACCCCTCCACTTT
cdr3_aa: CAWQGTSYNSPLHF

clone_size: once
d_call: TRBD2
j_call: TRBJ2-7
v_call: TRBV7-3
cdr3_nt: TGTGCCAGCAGCTCCAGAGCGGGAGTGGGGATCCACGAGCAGTACTTC
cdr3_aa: CASSSRAGVGIHEQYF

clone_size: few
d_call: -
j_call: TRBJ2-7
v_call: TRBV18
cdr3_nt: TGTGCCAGCTCACCAGTGAGTTCCTCCGAGCAGTACTTC
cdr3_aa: CASSPVSSSEQYF

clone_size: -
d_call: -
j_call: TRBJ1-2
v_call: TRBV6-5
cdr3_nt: TGTGCCAGCAGTTACGAGGGAGATGGCTACACCTTC
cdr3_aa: CASSYEGDGYTF